Following are 8 T cell receptor beta chains from one sample sequenced in a study of T-cell memory formation after mild COVID-19. TCRdb itself ran the 5' RACE reads through MiXCR, one entry per CDR3 protein. This table holds roughly 130,000 distinct CDR3 sequences, over 15% found once. Input material: PBMCs or a T cell subset sorted from them (not recorded which). These receptors were obtained from a man between 18 and 35 years old who had mild COVID-19 (a few samples of this study predate the infection). Cell type and time point are not known.

This clonotype has just a few counts. V usage is TRBV5-6 and J usage is TRBJ2-1; D perhaps matches TRBD2 (7 bases). The V end lost 2 bases, the J end lost 5 bases, and 14 bases lay between the germline ends. Germline V CDR1 and CDR2: SGHDT, YYEEEE. The CDR3 runs to 15 residues. CDR3 protein: CASSFGRGANNEQFF. For the CDR3, the DNA is TGTGCCAGCAGCTTCGGACGGGGGGCCAACAATGAGCAGTTCTTC.

The chain links TRBV7-8 to TRBJ2-3, with 9 bases lining up with TRBD1. The ends lost 4 bases at V and 8 bases at J; junction bases unmatched: 10. The CDR3 loop spans 15 amino acids. Germline V CDR1 and CDR2: SGHVS, FQNEAQ. CDR3 loop: CASSSNRDRVTTQYF. The CDR3, as DNA: TGTGCCAGCAGCTCAAACAGGGACAGGGTTACTACGCAGTATTTT.

V gene TRBV2 combines with J gene TRBJ2-7; D is possibly TRBD1 or TRBD2 (6 bases each). Trimming took 6 bases from V and 5 from J, leaving 20 bases between them. CDR1 SNHLY and CDR2 FYNNEI come from the germline V gene. CDR3 length: 15 amino acids. CDR3: CASRPRWGANNEQYV. CDR3 bases: TGTGCCAGCAGGCCCCGGTGGGGGGCAAACAACGAGCAGTACGTC.

V usage is TRBV20-1 and J usage is TRBJ2-3; 8 bases agree with TRBD2. The CDR3 contains 16 residues. The V and J ends lost 0 bases and 4 bases, in that order; junction bases with no gene match: 9. Germline V gene data show CDR1 as DFQATT and CDR2 as SNEGSKA (reference sequence). The CDR3 sequence: CSARDLRRGEADTQYF. Here the CDR3 DNA reads TGCAGTGCTAGAGATCTCAGGCGGGGGGAGGCAGATACGCAGTATTTT.

This clonotype was recorded a few times. The chain couples TRBV12-3 or TRBV12-4 to TRBJ2-2, with TRBD1 as a possible D gene (7 bases). The ends were cut back, 1 base at V and 3 bases at J, with 12 bases in the middle. This CDR3 has 16 residues. The CDR3, as DNA: TGTGCCAGCAGTTTAGTCGCAGGGGGGTACACCGGGGAGCTGTTTTTT. Amino acid sequence: CASSLVAGGYTGELFF.

This clonotype was found a few times. The chain has TRBV12-3 or TRBV12-4 and TRBJ2-2; tentatively, D is TRBD1 (5 bases). This CDR3 comprises 16 residues. Trimming left V 6 bases short and J 1 base short, with 15 bases between. This chain's CDR3 is CASSPLGLLNTGELFF. The CDR3 bases are TGTGCCAGCAGCCCACTGGGGCTCCTGAACACCGGGGAGCTGTTTTTT.

This clonotype was picked up a small number of times. The chain combines TRBV5-5 with TRBJ2-7; TRBD2 matches at 7 bases. This CDR3 is built from 14 residues. Trimming took 5 bases from V and 2 from J; bases not matched to a gene: 7. The germline V gene encodes CDR1 SGHKS and CDR2 YYEKEE (reference sequence). CDR3 sequence reads: CASSYREEAYEQYF. DNA of the CDR3: TGTGCCAGCAGTTACCGGGAGGAAGCCTACGAGCAGTACTTC.

This clonotype showed up just a few times. The V gene is TRBV27, the J gene TRBJ2-1; TRBD2 aligns across 12 bases. This CDR3 comprises 15 residues. Germline assignment: CDR1 MNHEY and CDR2 SMNVEV (reference sequence). J gave up 7 bases and V 4 bases, and 5 bases lay outside the gene matches. The CDR3 sequence: CASSWTSGVRNEQFF. For the CDR3, the DNA is TGTGCCAGCAGTTGGACTAGCGGGGTGAGGAATGAGCAGTTCTTC.